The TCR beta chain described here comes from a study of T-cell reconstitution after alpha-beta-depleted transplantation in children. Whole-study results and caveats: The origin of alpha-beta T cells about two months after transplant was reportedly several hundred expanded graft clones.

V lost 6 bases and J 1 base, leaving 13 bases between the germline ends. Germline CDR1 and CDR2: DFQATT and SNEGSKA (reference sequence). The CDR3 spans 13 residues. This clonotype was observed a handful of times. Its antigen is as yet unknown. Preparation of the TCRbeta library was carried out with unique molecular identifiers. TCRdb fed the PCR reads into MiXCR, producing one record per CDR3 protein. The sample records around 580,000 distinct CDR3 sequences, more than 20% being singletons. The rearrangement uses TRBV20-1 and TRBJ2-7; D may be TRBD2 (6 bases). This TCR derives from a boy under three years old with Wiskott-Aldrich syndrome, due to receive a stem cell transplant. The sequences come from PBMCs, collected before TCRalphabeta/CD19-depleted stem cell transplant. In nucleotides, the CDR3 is TGCAGTGCCATAGCGGAGAGTTCCTACGAGCAGTACTTC. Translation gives CSAIAESSYEQYF.